The 23 T cell receptor beta chains below come from one sample, sequenced in a study of blood T cell repertoires in COVID-19. Data came from immunoSEQ multiplex PCR; TCRdb stores just in-frame clones and leaves some out. The profile covers around 320,000 clones, with 89% appearing a single time and around 10% taken by the ten largest. Sequences were obtained from peripheral blood. The receptors come from a woman aged 30 to 39 with COVID-19, enrolled during active disease.

This clone has just a few counts. The chain recombines TRBV19 with TRBJ1-2, with a tentative D call TRBD1 (6 bases). The germline CDR1 and CDR2 sequences are LNHDA and SQIVND (reference sequence). The CDR3 runs 16 residues. Trimming took off 5 bases at V and 4 bases at J, with 20 bases between the two ends. The CDR3 nucleotides read TGTGCCAGTAGTGAAATCGACAGGTCGCCGTTCTATGGCTACACCTTC. Protein product: CASSEIDRSPFYGYTF.

This clone was picked up one time. The rearrangement joins TRBV11-2 to TRBJ2-3; the match to TRBD2 covers 10 bases. The CDR3 has 16 residues. Germline V gives CDR1 SGHAT, CDR2 FQNNGV. Unmatched junction bases numbered 2, after V lost 2 bases and J lost 0 bases. The CDR3: CASSLRAGGSTDTQYF. The CDR3 nucleotides are TGTGCCAGCAGCTTAAGAGCGGGGGGGAGCACAGATACGCAGTATTTT.

The chain joins TRBV25-1 to TRBJ2-3, with 9 bases that match TRBD2. V was clipped by 4 bases and J by 2 bases; unmatched bases: 13. The germline CDR1 and CDR2 sequences are MGHDK and SYGVNS. This CDR3 has 18 amino acids. CDR3 DNA sequence: TGTGCCAGCAGTGCCGGAGTAAGAGTAGCGGGGGCCACAGATACGCAGTATTTT. This gives the protein CASSAGVRVAGATDTQYF.

A note on this clone: This CDR3 is also generated by other DNA sequences in the sample. V gene TRBV19 combines with J gene TRBJ1-1; D not resolved. CDR1 and CDR2 (germline): LNHDA, SQIVND (reference sequence). The CDR3 loop spans 12 amino acids. Deletions cut 7 bases from V and 1 base from J, with 7 bases between. This CDR3 is CASTTGNTEAFF. The CDR3 DNA follows: TGTGCCAGTACGACGGGGAACACTGAAGCTTTCTTT.

This clone occurred once. This chain links TRBV6-2 or TRBV6-3 with TRBJ2-2; D ambiguous. There are 16 residues in the CDR3. The germline CDR1 and CDR2 sequences are MNHEY and SVGEGT. The ends were cut back, 6 bases at V and 5 bases at J, with 19 bases in the middle. In nucleotides, the CDR3 is TGTGCCAGCAGCCGCGGCCCATCACGTAGAACCGGGGAGCTGTTTTTT. It encodes CASSRGPSRRTGELFF.

The genes are TRBV6-5 and TRBJ2-7; perhaps TRBD1 as D (6 bases). The CDR3 extends over 15 amino acids. Trimming stripped 4 bases from V and 2 bases from J, with 15 bases between. From germline, CDR1 is MNHEY and CDR2 SVGAGI. CDR3 region: CASSFTGSQAYEQYF. CDR3 nucleotides: TGTGCCAGCAGTTTTACAGGGAGTCAGGCCTACGAGCAGTACTTC.

This clone has more than one count but fewer than ten. At one boundary the junction diverges from the germline segment, which might be a read error. The rearrangement uses TRBV19 and TRBJ1-2; 7 bases line up with TRBD1. The CDR3 is made up of 14 amino acids. Germline V gene data show CDR1 as LNHDA and CDR2 as SQIVND (reference sequence). The CDR3 reads CASNIGGSNYGYTF. CDR3 nucleotides: TGTGCCAGTAATATAGGGGGCTCTAACTATGGCTACACCTTC.

This clone was seen a few times. The chain combines TRBV7-9 with TRBJ1-2; 10 positions match TRBD1. CDR1 is SEHNR and CDR2 is FQNEAQ in the germline V gene (reference sequence). The CDR3 covers 16 residues. The trim removed 2 bases at V and 4 bases at J, leaving 7 bases unmatched. CDR3 bases: TGTGCCAGCAGCTTATGGGGACAGGGGACTCCCTATGGCTACACCTTC. This gives the protein CASSLWGQGTPYGYTF.

The chain recombines TRBV7-2 with TRBJ2-7, with TRBD1 matching 8 bases. This CDR3 has 15 amino acids. Germline V gene lookup returns CDR1 SGHTA and CDR2 FQGNSA. The junction had 12 bases not matched to a gene; V was cut back by 4 bases and J by 7 bases. Here the CDR3 reads CASSSPGQADKEQYF. In DNA, the CDR3 is TGTGCCAGCAGCTCTCCGGGACAGGCAGATAAAGAGCAGTACTTC.

The genes are TRBV24-1 and TRBJ1-1; possibly TRBD1 for D (6 bases). The CDR3 totals 16 residues. Germline-derived CDR1 and CDR2 are KGHDR and SFDVKD. V gave up 3 bases and J gave up 5 bases, with 18 bases separating them. The CDR3 region is CATSDPRSGARTEAFF. The CDR3 coding sequence is TGTGCCACCAGTGATCCCCGTTCAGGGGCGCGTACTGAAGCTTTCTTT.

This sequence joins TRBV7-6 and TRBJ1-1; perhaps TRBD1 as D (5 bases). Trimming pared 1 base from V and 2 bases from J, leaving 20 bases between. This CDR3 is built from 18 residues. The germline CDR1 and CDR2 sequences are SGHVS and FNYEAQ. As DNA, the CDR3 is TGTGCCAGCAGCTTAGAGGCGGGGACCTCGGCGCCAAACACTGAAGCTTTCTTT. This translates into CASSLEAGTSAPNTEAFF. Filled out from reference TRBV7-6 and TRBJ1-1, the complete variable domain reads GAGVSQSPRYKVTKRGQDVALRCDPISGHVSLYWYRQALGQGPEFLTYFNYEAQQDKSGLPNDRFSAERPEGSISTLTIQRTEQRDSAMYRCASSLEAGTSAPNTEAFFGQGTRLTVV.

The V and J genes are TRBV18 and TRBJ1-1; 7 positions match TRBD1. The CDR3 extends over 12 amino acids. Trimming took 1 base from V and 7 from J; bases not matched to a gene: 0. Per the germline V gene, CDR1 is KGHSH and CDR2 is LQKENI. CDR3 in DNA: TGTGCCAGCTCACCACGGGACAGTGAAGCTTTCTTT. Amino acids: CASSPRDSEAFF.

This chain uses TRBV28 with TRBJ1-6; 8 nucleotides line up with TRBD1. The CDR3 loop spans 15 amino acids. CDR1 MDHEN and CDR2 SYDVKM come from the germline V gene. V lost 5 bases to trimming and J lost 9 bases; unmatched junction nucleotides: 9. The CDR3 nucleotides read TGTGCCAGCAGTCCCAGGACAGGGTCGGGTTCACCCCTCCACTTT. It encodes CASSPRTGSGSPLHF. Filled out from reference TRBV28 and TRBJ1-6, the complete variable domain reads DVKVTQSSRYLVKRTGEKVFLECVQDMDHENMFWYRQDPGLGLRLIYFSYDVKMKEKGDIPEGYSVSREKKERFSLILESASTNQTSMYLCASSPRTGSGSPLHFGNGTRLTVT.

V usage is TRBV3-1 (or the pseudogene TRBV3-2) and J usage is TRBJ2-7, with 10 bases matching TRBD1. With 4 bases clipped from V and 2 bases from J, the junction kept 8 bases outside the gene matches. The CDR3 extends over 16 amino acids. CDR1 and CDR2 (germline): LGHDT, YNNKEL (reference sequence). The CDR3 protein is CASSPDGGTGAYEQYF. The DNA for the CDR3 is TGTGCCAGCAGCCCCGACGGCGGGACAGGGGCCTACGAGCAGTACTTC.

The rearrangement joins TRBV19 to TRBJ1-1; TRBD1 is a possible D gene (6 bases). This CDR3 comprises 14 residues. The germline gives CDR1 LNHDA, CDR2 SQIVND (reference sequence). Trimming stripped 7 bases from V and 0 bases from J, with 12 bases between. The CDR3 DNA reads TGTGCCAGTATTAGGGGGGGGATGAACACTGAAGCTTTCTTT. Translation: CASIRGGMNTEAFF.

This clone was detected once. The rearrangement links TRBV11-2 to TRBJ2-6; D uncertain. This CDR3 has 15 amino acids. Germline V gene sequence: CDR1 SGHAT, CDR2 FQNNGV. V shed 4 bases and J shed 0 bases, with 7 bases lying between them. This CDR3 reads CASSSTDSGANVLTF. Written as DNA, the CDR3 is TGTGCCAGCAGCTCTACAGACTCTGGGGCCAACGTCCTGACTTTC.

V is TRBV6-6 and J is TRBJ1-2; D may be TRBD1 (6 bases). Germline CDR1 MNHNY, CDR2 SVGAGI (reference sequence). The V gene lost 2 bases and the J gene lost 8 bases, with 12 bases spanning the gap. The CDR3 consists of 13 residues. The CDR3 loop reads CASSYGGQGGYTF. CDR3 nucleotides: TGTGCCAGCAGTTACGGCGGCCAGGGGGGCTACACCTTC.

The chain is built from TRBV5-1 and TRBJ1-4, with 8 bases identical to TRBD1. Germline V CDR1 and CDR2: SGHRS, YFSETQ. The V segment lost 4 bases and the J segment 4 bases; nucleotides outside the gene matches: 9. The CDR3 totals 16 residues. This CDR3 is CASSRGQGGNNEKLFF. CDR3 nucleotide sequence: TGCGCCAGCAGCCGAGGACAGGGTGGTAATAATGAAAAACTGTTTTTT.

CDR3 sequence reads: CASAATGFEQYF. The DNA of the CDR3 is TGCGCCAGTGCGGCGACAGGGTTCGAGCAGTACTTC. The rearrangement joins TRBV5-1 to TRBJ2-7, with 7 bases lining up with TRBD1. Germline CDR1 is SGHRS and CDR2 is YFSETQ. Losses at the gene ends were 8 bases for V and 6 bases for J; bases not matched to a gene: 8. There are 12 residues in the CDR3.

The gene calls are TRBV6-5 and TRBJ1-5; weak D call: TRBD1 (6 bases). Germline values: CDR1 MNHEY, CDR2 SVGAGI. Trimming left V 5 bases short and J 6 bases short, with 14 bases between. CDR3 length: 14 amino acids. DNA for the CDR3: TGTGCCAGCAGTCATACCACAGGGCTTCAGCCCCAGCATTTT. It encodes CASSHTTGLQPQHF.

The CDR3 DNA reads as TGTGCCAGTTTTGGACAGGGGGCGAATGGCTACACCTTC. Its translation is CASFGQGANGYTF. The chain employs TRBV18 and TRBJ1-2; TRBD1 matches at 11 bases. The length of the CDR3 is 13 residues. V shed 9 bases, J shed 6 bases, and the junction held 6 bases outside the gene matches. CDR1 is KGHSH and CDR2 is LQKENI in the germline V gene.

This clone was seen once. The rearrangement joins TRBV5-1 to TRBJ1-5; the match to TRBD1 covers 10 bases. This CDR3 is 15 amino acids long. Per germline, CDR1 SGHRS and CDR2 YFSETQ. V lost 3 bases to trimming and J lost 7 bases; unmatched junction nucleotides: 7. CDR3 amino acids: CASSSGTGEGQPQHF. Here the CDR3 DNA reads TGCGCCAGCAGCTCCGGGACAGGGGAAGGACAGCCCCAGCATTTT.

J is TRBJ1-2 and V is TRBV11-2; 9 bases agree with TRBD1. This CDR3 spans 14 amino acids. Looked up from germline, CDR1 is SGHAT and CDR2 is FQNNGV. V was pared by 2 bases and J by 8 bases, with 6 bases of the junction left unmatched. For the CDR3, the DNA is TGTGCCAGCAGCTTAACCGGGACAGGGTACGGCTACACCTTC. Translated: CASSLTGTGYGYTF.